The sample holds a few counts of the clone carrying this T cell receptor beta chain. Its antigen is undetermined. The data are from a study of T cell repertoires in cytomegalovirus infection. Study context: Used in the study were CMV epitopes, some recently identified and HLA-C-restricted, others well-studied and HLA-B-restricted. Matching HLA type and CMV infection were both indicated by public TCR beta signatures.

Trimming took off 4 bases at V and 7 bases at J, with 14 bases between the two ends. From germline, CDR1 is LGHNA and CDR2 YNFKEQ. The CDR3 covers 15 residues. TCRdb re-called the reads through MiXCR, storing one row per CDR3 protein. The repertoire holds approximately 73,000 distinct CDR3 sequences, with 40% as singletons. Study-wide points: The ex vivo response was dominated by HLA-C-restricted CMV-specific TCR beta clonotypes.

The TCR originated in a human donor in good health (CMV status not recorded). Some clones in this sample may be carry-over from other donors' samples. The specimen was CD8+ T cells from cultured PBMCs, collected from culture after CMV antigen stimulation. The rearrangement joins TRBV4-2 to TRBJ1-6; D possibly corresponds to TRBD1 (5 bases). CDR3 nucleotide sequence: TGTGCCAGCAGCCCGACGGGGCCAGGGAATTCACCCCTCCACTTT. The encoded protein is CASSPTGPGNSPLHF.